One sample yielded the 5 T cell receptor beta chains listed below, sequenced in a study of shared clonotypes between healthy human individuals (dated by TCRdb to about 2020). The library relied on the immunoSEQ multiplex PCR assay. TCRdb re-hosts the immuneACCESS table, in-frame sequences only. Its copies lack some clones; in the studies checked, an unresolved V gene accounts for under half of them, and the cause for the rest is not known. Across this sample there are about 1.1 million clones, with approximately 80% seen only once. The ten largest clones add up to about 0.94% of the sample. What was sequenced was memory CD4+ T cells from PBMCs. What the cell subset or site label conveys for this sample: CD45RA-negative fraction. The receptor set was obtained from a young man in good health. Some clones in this sample may be carry-over from other donors' samples.

The chain recombines TRBV6-4 with TRBJ2-3; either TRBD1 or TRBD2 may supply D (5 bases each). The CDR3 loop spans 13 amino acids. Trimming shortened V by 7 bases and J by 0 bases, and 8 bases separated the two germline ends. CDR1 is MRHNA, CDR2 SNTAGT, per germline. The CDR3 loop is CASNGASTDTQYF. CDR3 nucleotides: TGTGCCAGCAACGGGGCTAGCACAGATACGCAGTATTTT.

V usage is TRBV11-3 and J usage is TRBJ1-2; a weak D match, TRBD1 (6 bases). V gave up 0 bases and J gave up 6 bases, with 11 bases separating them. The CDR3 totals 14 residues. Germline V lookup: CDR1 SGHNT, CDR2 YENEEA. The DNA for the CDR3 is TGTGCCAGCAGCTTAGATACAGGGCGAAATGGCTACACCTTC. Amino acids: CASSLDTGRNGYTF.

V gene TRBV5-4 combines with J gene TRBJ2-7; D is perhaps TRBD2 (5 bases). CDR1 SGHNT and CDR2 YYREEE come from the germline V gene (reference sequence). This CDR3 contains 15 residues. Trimming left V 4 bases short and J 0 bases short, with 14 bases between. CDR3 sequence reads: CASSPGSGPSYEQYF. CDR3 coding DNA: TGTGCCAGCAGCCCGGGGAGCGGCCCCTCCTACGAGCAGTACTTC.

The rearrangement joins TRBV5-6 to TRBJ2-2; no clear D gene. The V and J ends lost 4 bases and 6 bases respectively, with 10 bases between them. The CDR3 spans 13 residues. Germline V gene data show CDR1 as SGHDT and CDR2 as YYEEEE. CDR3 residues: CASSPYRSGELFF. In DNA form, the CDR3 reads TGTGCCAGCAGCCCTTACAGATCCGGGGAGCTGTTTTTT.

The rearrangement uses TRBV28 and TRBJ2-1; no firm D call. This CDR3 has 13 residues. Germline V CDR1 and CDR2: MDHEN, SYDVKM. V was clipped by 5 bases and J by 6 bases, with 11 bases between them. The CDR3: CASSQVSRNEQFF. The CDR3, as DNA: TGTGCCAGCAGTCAGGTTAGTCGCAATGAGCAGTTCTTC.